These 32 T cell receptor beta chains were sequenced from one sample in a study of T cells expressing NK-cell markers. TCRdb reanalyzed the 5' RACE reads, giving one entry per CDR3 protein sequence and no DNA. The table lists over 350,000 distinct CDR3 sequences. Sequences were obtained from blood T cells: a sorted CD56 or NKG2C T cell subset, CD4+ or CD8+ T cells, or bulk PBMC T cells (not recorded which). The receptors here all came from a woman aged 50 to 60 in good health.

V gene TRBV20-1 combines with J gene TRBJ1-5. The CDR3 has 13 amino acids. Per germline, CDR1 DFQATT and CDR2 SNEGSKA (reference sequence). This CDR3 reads CSARKGGGQPQHF.

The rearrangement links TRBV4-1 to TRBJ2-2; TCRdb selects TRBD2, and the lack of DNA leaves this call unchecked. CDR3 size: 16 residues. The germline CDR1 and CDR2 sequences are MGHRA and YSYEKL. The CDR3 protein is CASSQEGLAVTGELFF.

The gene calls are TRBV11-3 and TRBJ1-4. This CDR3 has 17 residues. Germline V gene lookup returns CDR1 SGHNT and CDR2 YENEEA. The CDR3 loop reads CASSGLLREATNEKLFF.

CDR3: CASSSLGRAEAFF. The chain carries TRBV7-9 and TRBJ1-1; the D call of TRBD1 rests on TCRdb alone, since no DNA is present to check it. The germline V gene encodes CDR1 SEHNR and CDR2 FQNEAQ (reference sequence). This CDR3 has 13 amino acids.

CDR3 sequence: CSATGLAGPRDTQYF. The chain recombines TRBV20-1 with TRBJ2-3; the TCRdb D gene call, TRBD2, has no DNA to confirm it. The germline V gene encodes CDR1 DFQATT and CDR2 SNEGSKA (reference sequence). This CDR3 has 15 amino acids.

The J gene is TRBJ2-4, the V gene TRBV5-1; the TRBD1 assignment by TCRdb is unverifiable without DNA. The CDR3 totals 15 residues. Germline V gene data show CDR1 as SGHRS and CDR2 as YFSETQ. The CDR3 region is CASSSLRGIEGIQYF.

The chain's CDR3 is CASSLNPSSDNEQFF. The chain carries TRBV3-1 and TRBJ2-1. Germline V CDR1 and CDR2: LGHDT, YNNKEL (reference sequence). The CDR3 is 15 amino acids.

The CDR3 loop reads CASSPFPARSPYNEQFF. The chain recombines TRBV5-1 with TRBJ2-1; there is no DNA to check the TCRdb D call of TRBD2. Germline V gives CDR1 SGHRS, CDR2 YFSETQ. The CDR3 spans 17 residues.

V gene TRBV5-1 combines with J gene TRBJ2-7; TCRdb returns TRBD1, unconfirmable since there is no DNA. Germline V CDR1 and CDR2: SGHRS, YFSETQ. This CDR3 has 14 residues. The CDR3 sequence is CASSPRDPYYEQYF.

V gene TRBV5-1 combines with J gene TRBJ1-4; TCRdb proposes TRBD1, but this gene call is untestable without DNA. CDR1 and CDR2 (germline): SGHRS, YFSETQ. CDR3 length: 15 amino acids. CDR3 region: CASSLGGSLNEKLFF.

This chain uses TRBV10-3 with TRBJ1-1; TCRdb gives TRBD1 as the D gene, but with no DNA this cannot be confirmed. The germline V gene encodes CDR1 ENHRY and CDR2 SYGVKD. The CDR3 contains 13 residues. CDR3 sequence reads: CAISQGGGTEAFF.

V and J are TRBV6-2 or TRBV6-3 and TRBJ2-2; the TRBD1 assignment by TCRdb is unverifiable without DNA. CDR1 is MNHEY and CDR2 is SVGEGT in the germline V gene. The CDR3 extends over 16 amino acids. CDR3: CASSYPRGIGPGELFF.

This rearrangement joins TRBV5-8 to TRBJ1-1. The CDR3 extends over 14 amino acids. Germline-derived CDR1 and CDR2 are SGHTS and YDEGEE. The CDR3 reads CASSLEASYTEAFF.

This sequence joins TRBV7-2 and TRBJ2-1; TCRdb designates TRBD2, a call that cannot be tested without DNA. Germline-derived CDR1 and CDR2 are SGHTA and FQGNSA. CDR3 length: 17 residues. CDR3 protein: CASSGLSGRGSYNEQFF.

CDR3 in amino acids: CASRSTSGRGTSTDTQYF. V is TRBV3-1 and J is TRBJ2-3; the TCRdb call, TRBD2, lacks DNA for checking. The CDR3 is made up of 18 amino acids. Looked up from germline, CDR1 is LGHDT and CDR2 is YNNKEL (reference sequence).

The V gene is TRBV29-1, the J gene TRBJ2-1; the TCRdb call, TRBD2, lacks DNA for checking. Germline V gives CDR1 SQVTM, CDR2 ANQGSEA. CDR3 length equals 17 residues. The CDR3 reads CSVIPGTSGRAYNEQFF.

CDR3: CATSDLMGQGLMGEQFF. The chain combines TRBV24-1 with TRBJ2-1; the D call from TCRdb, TRBD1, cannot be confirmed without DNA. The CDR3 runs to 17 residues. Per the germline V gene, CDR1 is KGHDR and CDR2 is SFDVKD.

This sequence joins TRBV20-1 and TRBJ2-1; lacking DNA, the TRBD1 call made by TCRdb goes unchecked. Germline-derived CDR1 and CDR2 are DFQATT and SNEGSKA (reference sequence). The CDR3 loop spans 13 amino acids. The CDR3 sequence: CSARGDSPLEQFF.

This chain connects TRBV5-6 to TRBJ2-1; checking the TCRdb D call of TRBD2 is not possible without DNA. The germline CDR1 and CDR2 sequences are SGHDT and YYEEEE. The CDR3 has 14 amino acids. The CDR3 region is CASSFGSGEFEQFF.

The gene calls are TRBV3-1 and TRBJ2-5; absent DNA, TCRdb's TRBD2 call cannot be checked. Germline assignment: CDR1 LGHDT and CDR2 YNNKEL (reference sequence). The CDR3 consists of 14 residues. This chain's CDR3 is CASSQEGLQQTQYF.

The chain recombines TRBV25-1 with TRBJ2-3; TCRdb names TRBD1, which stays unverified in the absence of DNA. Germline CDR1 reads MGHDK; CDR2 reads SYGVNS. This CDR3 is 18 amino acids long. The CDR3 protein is CASSGAAWGQGVSDTQYF.

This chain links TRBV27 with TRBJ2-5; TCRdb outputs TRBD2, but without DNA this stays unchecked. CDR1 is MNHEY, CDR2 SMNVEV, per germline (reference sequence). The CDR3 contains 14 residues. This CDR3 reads CASSLTSIQETQYF.

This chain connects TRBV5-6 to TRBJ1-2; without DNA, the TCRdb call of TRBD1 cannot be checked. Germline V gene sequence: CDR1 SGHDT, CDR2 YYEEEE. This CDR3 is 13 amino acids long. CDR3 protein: CASRTGGAYGYTF.

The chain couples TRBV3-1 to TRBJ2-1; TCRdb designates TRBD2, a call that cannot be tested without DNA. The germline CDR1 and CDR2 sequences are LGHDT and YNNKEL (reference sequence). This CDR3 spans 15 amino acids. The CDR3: CASSQRGGTLNEQFF.

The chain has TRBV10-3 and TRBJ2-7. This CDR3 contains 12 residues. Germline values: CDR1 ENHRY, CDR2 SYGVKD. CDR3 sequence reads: CAISESTTEQYF.

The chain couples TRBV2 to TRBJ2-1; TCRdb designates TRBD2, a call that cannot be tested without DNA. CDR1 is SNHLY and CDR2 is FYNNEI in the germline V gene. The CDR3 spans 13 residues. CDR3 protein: CASNKREDNEQFF.

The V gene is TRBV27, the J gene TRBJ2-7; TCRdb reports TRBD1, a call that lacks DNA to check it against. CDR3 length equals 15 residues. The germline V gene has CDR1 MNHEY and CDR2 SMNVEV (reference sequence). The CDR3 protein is CASSLSRQLSYEQYF.

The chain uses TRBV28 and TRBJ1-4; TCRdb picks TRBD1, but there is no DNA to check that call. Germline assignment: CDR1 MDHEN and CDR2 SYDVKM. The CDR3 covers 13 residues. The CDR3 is CASSTGVEEKLFF.

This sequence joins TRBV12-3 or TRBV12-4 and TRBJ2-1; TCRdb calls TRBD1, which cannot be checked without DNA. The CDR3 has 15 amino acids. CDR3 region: CASSSHGNVYNEQFF.

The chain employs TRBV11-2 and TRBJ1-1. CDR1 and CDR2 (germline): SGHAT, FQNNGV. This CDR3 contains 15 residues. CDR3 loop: CASSFGAASRREAFF.

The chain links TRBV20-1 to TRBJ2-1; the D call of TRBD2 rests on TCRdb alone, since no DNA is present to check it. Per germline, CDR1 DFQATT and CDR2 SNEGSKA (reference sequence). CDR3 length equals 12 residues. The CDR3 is CRPVLAGGVQFF.

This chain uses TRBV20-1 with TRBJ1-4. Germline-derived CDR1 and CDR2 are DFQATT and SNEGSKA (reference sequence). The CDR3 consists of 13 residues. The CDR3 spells CSASPQINEKLFF.